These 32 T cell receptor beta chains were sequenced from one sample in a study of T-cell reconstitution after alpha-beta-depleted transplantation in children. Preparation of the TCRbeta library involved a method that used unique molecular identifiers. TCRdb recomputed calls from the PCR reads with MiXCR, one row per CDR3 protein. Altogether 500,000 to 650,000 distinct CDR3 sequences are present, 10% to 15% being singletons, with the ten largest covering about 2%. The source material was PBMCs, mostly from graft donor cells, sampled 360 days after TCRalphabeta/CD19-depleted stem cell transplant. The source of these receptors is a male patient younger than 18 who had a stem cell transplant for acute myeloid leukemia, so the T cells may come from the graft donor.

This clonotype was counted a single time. The CDR3 here is CASSPRTGFSYEQYF. The CDR3 DNA reads as TGTGCCAGCAGTCCTCGGACAGGATTCTCCTACGAGCAGTACTTC. The chain couples TRBV12-3 or TRBV12-4 to TRBJ2-7, with 7 bases matching TRBD1. Germline trimming cut 5 bases from V and 0 bases from J; bases unmatched to any gene: 7. The CDR3 has 15 amino acids.

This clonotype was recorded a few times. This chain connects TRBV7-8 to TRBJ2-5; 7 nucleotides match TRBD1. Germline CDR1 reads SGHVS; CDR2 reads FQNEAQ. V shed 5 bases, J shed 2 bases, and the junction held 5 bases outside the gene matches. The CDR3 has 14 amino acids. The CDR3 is CASSERDSQETQYF. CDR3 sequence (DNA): TGTGCCAGCAGCGAACGGGACAGTCAAGAGACCCAGTACTTC.

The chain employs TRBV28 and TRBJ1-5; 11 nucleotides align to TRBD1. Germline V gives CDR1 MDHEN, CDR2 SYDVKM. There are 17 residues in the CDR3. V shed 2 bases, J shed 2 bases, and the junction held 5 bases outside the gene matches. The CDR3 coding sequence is TGTGCCAGCAGTTTACGGACAGGGGGCTCTGGCAATCAGCCCCAGCATTTT. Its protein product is CASSLRTGGSGNQPQHF.

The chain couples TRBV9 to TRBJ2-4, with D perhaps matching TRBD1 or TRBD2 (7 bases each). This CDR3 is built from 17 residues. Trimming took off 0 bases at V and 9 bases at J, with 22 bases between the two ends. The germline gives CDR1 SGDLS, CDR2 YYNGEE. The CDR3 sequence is CASSVAPLTGTGGIQYF. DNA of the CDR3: TGTGCCAGCAGCGTAGCTCCGTTGACAGGGACGGGAGGCATTCAGTACTTC.

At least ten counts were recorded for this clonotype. The CDR3 sequence is CSAGLAGGPGNEQFF. As DNA, the CDR3 is TGCAGTGCTGGACTAGCGGGAGGGCCTGGTAATGAGCAGTTCTTC. This chain links TRBV20-1 with TRBJ2-1, with 15 bases matching TRBD2. V lost 5 bases and J lost 7; bases outside the gene matches: 6. The germline V gene has CDR1 DFQATT and CDR2 SNEGSKA (reference sequence). CDR3 length: 15 residues.

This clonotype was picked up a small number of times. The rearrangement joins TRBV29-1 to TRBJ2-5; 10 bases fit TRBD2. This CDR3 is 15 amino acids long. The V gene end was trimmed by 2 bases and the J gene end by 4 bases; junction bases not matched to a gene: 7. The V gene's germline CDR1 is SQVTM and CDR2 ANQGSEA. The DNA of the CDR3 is TGCAGCGTTGAAAACCCAATAGCGGGAGGAGAGACCCAGTACTTC. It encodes CSVENPIAGGETQYF.

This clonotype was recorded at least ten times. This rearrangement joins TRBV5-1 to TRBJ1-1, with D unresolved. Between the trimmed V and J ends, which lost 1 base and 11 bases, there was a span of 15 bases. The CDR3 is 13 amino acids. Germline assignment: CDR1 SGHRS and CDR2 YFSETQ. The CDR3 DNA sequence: TGCGCCAGCAGCTTGTTGGAAGGATCGCGGGCTTTCTTT. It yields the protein CASSLLEGSRAFF. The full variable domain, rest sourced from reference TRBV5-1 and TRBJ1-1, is KAGVTQTPRYLIKTRGQQVTLSCSPISGHRSVSWYQQTPGQGLQFLFEYFSETQRNKGNFPGRFSGRQFSNSRSEMNVSTLELGDSALYLCASSLLEGSRAFFGQGTRLTVV.

The CDR3 DNA reads TGTGCCAGCAGGGTACCGGGACAGGGGGCCTCAGATACGCAGTATTTT. Residues: CASRVPGQGASDTQYF. The chain employs TRBV28 and TRBJ2-3, with 12 bases aligning to TRBD1. Per germline, CDR1 MDHEN and CDR2 SYDVKM. CDR3 size: 16 residues. The J segment lost 4 bases and the V segment lost 6 bases, leaving 8 bases of the junction unmatched.

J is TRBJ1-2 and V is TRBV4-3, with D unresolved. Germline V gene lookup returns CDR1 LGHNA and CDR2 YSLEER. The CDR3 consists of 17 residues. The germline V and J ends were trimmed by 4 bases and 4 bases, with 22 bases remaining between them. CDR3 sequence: CASSRRGSGRLSYGYTF. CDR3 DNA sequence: TGCGCCAGCAGCCGAAGAGGATCGGGTAGGCTCTCCTATGGCTACACCTTC.

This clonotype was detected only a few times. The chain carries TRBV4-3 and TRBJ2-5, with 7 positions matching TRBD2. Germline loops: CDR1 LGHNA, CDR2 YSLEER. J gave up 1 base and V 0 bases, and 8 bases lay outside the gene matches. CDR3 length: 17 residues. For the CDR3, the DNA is TGCGCCAGCAGCCAAGATGAGTCTAGCGGAAGCCAAGAGACCCAGTACTTC. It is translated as CASSQDESSGSQETQYF.

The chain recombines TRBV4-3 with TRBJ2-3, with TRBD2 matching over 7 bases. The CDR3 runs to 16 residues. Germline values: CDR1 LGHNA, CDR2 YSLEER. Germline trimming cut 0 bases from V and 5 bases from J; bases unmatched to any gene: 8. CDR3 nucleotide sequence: TGCGCCAGCAGCCAAGAGTTCGGGGACTACGGAGATACGCAGTATTTT. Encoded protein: CASSQEFGDYGDTQYF.

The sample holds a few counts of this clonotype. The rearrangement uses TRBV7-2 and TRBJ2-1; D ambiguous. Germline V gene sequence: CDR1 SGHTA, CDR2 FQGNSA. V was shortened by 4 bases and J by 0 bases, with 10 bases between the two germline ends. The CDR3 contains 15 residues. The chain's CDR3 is CASSSLTFSYNEQFF. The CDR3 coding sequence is TGTGCCAGCAGCTCCCTTACCTTCTCCTACAATGAGCAGTTCTTC. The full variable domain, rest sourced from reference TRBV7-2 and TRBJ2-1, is GAGVSQSPSNKVTEKGKDVELRCDPISGHTALYWYRQSLGQGLEFLIYFQGNSAPDKSGLPSDRFSAERTGGSVSTLTIQRTQQEDSAVYLCASSSLTFSYNEQFFGPGTRLTVL.

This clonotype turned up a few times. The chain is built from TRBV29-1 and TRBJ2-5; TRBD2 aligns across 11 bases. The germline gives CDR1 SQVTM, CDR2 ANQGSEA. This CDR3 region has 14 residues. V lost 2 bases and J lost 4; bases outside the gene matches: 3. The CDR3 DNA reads TGCAGCGTTGAAAAGGGGACTAGCGGAGAGACCCAGTACTTC. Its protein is CSVEKGTSGETQYF.

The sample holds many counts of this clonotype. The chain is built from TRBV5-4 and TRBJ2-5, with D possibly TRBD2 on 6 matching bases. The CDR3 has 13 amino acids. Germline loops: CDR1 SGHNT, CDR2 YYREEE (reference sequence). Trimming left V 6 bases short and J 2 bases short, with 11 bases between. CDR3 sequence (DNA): TGTGCCAGCACCCGGGACTCGCAAGAGACCCAGTACTTC. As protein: CASTRDSQETQYF.

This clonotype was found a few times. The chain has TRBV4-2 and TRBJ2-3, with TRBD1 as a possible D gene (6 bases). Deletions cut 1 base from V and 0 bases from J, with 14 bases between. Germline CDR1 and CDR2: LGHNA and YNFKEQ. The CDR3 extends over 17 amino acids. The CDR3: CASSQVSVGASTDTQYF. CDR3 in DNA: TGTGCCAGCAGCCAAGTAAGCGTGGGGGCTAGCACAGATACGCAGTATTTT.

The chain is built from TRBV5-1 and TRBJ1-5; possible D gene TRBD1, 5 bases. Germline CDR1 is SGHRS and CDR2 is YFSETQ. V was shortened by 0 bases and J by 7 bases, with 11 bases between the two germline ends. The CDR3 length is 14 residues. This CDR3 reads CASSLVAGRQPQHF. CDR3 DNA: TGCGCCAGCAGCTTGGTGGCAGGGAGACAGCCCCAGCATTTT.

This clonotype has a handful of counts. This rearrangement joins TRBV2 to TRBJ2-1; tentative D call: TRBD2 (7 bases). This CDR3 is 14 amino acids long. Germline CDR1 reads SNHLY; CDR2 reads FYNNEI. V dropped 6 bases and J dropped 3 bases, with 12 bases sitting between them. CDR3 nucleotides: TGTGCCAGCAGAATAAGGGGGGGCTACAATGAGCAGTTCTTC. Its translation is CASRIRGGYNEQFF.

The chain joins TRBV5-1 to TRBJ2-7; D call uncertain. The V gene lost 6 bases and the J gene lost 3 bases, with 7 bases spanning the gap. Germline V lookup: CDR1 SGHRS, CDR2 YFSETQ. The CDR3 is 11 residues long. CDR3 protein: CASTRDYEQYF. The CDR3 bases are TGCGCCAGCACTAGGGACTACGAGCAGTACTTC.

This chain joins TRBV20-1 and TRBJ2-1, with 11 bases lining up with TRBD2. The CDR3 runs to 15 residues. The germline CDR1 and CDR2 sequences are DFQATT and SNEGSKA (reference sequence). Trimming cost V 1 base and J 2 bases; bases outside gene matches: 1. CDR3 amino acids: CSARGGLAAYNEQFF. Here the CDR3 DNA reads TGCAGTGCTAGAGGGGGACTAGCGGCCTACAATGAGCAGTTCTTC.

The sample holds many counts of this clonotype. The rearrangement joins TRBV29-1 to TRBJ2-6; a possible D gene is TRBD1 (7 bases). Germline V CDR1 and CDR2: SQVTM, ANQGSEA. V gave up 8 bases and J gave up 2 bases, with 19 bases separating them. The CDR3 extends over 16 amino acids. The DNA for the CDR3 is TGCAGCTTCCGGGGGACAGCCTACGCTGGGGCCAACGTCCTGACTTTC. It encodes CSFRGTAYAGANVLTF.

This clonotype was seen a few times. The CDR3 DNA reads as TGTGCCAGCAGCCCAATGGTGGCCAATGAGCAGTTCTTC. It codes for CASSPMVANEQFF. V is TRBV7-2 and J is TRBJ2-1; D unclear. Germline values: CDR1 SGHTA, CDR2 FQGNSA. The CDR3 covers 13 residues. V lost 5 bases and J 6 bases, leaving 11 bases between the germline ends.

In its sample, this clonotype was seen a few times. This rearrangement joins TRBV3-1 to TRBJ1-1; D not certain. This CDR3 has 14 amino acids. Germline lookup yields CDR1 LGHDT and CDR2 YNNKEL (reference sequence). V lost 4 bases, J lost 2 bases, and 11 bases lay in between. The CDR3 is CASSPRARNTEAFF. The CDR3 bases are TGTGCCAGCAGCCCCAGAGCCCGCAACACTGAAGCTTTCTTT.

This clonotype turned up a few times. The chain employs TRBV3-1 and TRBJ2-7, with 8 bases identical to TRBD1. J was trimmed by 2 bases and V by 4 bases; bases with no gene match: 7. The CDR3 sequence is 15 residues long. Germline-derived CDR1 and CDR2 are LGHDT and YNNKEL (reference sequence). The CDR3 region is CASSPGTGRTYEQYF. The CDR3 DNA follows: TGTGCCAGCAGCCCCGGGACAGGAAGAACCTACGAGCAGTACTTC.

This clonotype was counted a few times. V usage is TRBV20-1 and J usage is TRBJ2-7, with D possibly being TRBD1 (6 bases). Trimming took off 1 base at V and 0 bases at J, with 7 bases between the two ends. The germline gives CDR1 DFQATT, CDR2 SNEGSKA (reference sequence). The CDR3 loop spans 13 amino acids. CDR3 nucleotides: TGCAGTGCTAGAGTACAGGGCTCCTACGAGCAGTACTTC. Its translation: CSARVQGSYEQYF.

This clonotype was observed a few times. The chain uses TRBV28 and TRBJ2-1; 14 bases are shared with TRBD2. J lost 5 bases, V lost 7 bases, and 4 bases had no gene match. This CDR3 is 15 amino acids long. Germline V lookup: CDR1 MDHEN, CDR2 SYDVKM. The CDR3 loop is CASTLGLAGDNEQFF. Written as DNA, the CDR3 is TGTGCCAGCACCTTGGGACTAGCGGGGGACAATGAGCAGTTCTTC.

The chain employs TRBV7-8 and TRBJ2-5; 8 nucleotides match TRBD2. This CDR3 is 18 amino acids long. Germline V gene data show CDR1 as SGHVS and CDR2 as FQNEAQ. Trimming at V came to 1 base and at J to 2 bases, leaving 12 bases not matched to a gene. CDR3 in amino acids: CASSLVTQAAGGQETQYF. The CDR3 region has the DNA TGTGCCAGCAGCTTAGTCACCCAGGCGGCGGGAGGTCAAGAGACCCAGTACTTC.

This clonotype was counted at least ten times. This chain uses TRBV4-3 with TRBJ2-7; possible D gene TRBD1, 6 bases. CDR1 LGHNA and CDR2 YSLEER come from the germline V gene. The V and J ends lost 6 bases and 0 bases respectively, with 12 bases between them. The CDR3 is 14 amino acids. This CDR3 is CASSGTYRSYEQYF. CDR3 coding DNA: TGCGCCAGCAGTGGGACATACCGCTCCTACGAGCAGTACTTC.

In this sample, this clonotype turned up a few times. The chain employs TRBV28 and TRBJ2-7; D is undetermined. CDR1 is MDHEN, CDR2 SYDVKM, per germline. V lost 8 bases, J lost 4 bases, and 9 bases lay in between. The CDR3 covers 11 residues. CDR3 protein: CASSNLYEQYF. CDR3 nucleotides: TGTGCCAGCTCCAACCTATACGAGCAGTACTTC.

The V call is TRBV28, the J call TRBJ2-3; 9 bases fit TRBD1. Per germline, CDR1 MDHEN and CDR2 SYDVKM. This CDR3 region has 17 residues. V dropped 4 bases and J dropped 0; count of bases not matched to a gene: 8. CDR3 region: CASSSLGGTGSTDTQYF. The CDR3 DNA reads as TGTGCCAGCAGTTCGCTTGGGGGGACAGGGAGCACAGATACGCAGTATTTT.

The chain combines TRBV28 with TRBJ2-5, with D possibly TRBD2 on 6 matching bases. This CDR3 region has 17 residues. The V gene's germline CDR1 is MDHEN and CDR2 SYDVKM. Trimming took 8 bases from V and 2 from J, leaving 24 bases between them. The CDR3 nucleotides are TGTGCCAGCTGGGGTGGGAGTAGCGGATTAGATCAAGAGACCCAGTACTTC. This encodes CASWGGSSGLDQETQYF.

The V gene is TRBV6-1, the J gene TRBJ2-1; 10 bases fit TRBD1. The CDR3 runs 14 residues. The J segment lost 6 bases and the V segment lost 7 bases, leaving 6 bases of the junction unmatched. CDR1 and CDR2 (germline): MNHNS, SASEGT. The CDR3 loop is CASIRDRGSNEQFF. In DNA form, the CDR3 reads TGTGCCAGCATTCGGGACAGGGGTTCCAATGAGCAGTTCTTC.

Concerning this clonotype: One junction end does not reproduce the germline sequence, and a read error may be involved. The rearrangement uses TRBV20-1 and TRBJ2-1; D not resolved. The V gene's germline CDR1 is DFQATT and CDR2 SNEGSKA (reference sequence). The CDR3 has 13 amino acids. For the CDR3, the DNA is TGTGGGCGGAGAGGTTTTACCTACAATGAGCAGTTCTTC. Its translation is CGRRGFTYNEQFF.